The sample holds one count of the clone carrying this TCR beta chain. Its antigen is not identified. The sample comes from a study of T cell repertoires in cytomegalovirus infection. Study-level findings and limits: Of the TCR beta families, the public ones yielded a cumulative frequency that identified carriers of CMV plus the relevant HLA.

V was clipped by 5 bases and J by 7 bases, with 14 bases between them. The germline gives CDR1 MDHEN, CDR2 SYDVKM. This CDR3 contains 13 residues. TCRdb passed the reads through MiXCR, listing each CDR3 protein once. The sample shows approximately 130,000 distinct CDR3 sequences, roughly 25% of them seen only once. V is TRBV28 and J is TRBJ1-2; tentatively, D is TRBD1 (5 bases). Sequencing was carried out using PBMCs, sequenced either directly or after in vitro stimulation (not recorded which). The TCR was taken from a human donor in good health (CMV status not recorded). Some clones in this sample may be carry-over from other donors' samples. This CDR3 is CASSPRGGSGYTF. In nucleotides, the CDR3 is TGTGCCAGCAGTCCCCGTGGGGGGTCTGGCTACACCTTC.